A single sample gave rise to the 21 T cell receptor beta chains below, sequenced in a study of regulatory T cells in long-lasting Graves disease. Regarding time point: newly diagnosed GD, antithyroid drugs for less than 3 months. After RNA was extracted from PBMCs, the TCR library was made from it. Construction of the TCR beta libraries employed iRepertoire HTBI primers in conjunction with Arm-PCR of CDR3 regions. TCRdb itself ran the multiplex PCR reads through MiXCR, one entry per CDR3 protein. The table includes approximately 560,000 distinct CDR3 sequences, about 16% detected once. The data were also submitted as part of a second study, on T cells in Graves' hyperthyroidism and ophthalmopathy.

Source: peripheral blood mononuclear cells (PBMCs), taken at new diagnosis, from a patient treated with antithyroid drugs. Receptors originate from a man between 18 and 29 years old with Graves disease.

In this sample, this clonotype turned up many times. The chain recombines TRBV15 with TRBJ2-3, with 8 nucleotides matching TRBD2. The germline V gene encodes CDR1 LNHNV and CDR2 YYDKDF (reference sequence). The V gene end was trimmed by 8 bases and the J gene end by 9 bases; junction bases not matched to a gene: 4. The CDR3 contains 11 residues. CDR3 sequence: CATGREGTQYF. The CDR3 coding sequence is TGTGCCACCGGACGGGAGGGGACGCAGTATTTT.

This clonotype occurred many times. The chain recombines TRBV12-3 or TRBV12-4 with TRBJ2-3, with TRBD2 matching over 12 bases. V shed 8 bases, J shed 14 bases, and the junction held 11 bases outside the gene matches. The CDR3 runs 13 residues. CDR3 residues: CASGGTSGPIVYF. Written as DNA, the CDR3 is TGTGCCAGCGGCGGGACTAGCGGGCCAATCGTGTATTTT.

V gene TRBV3-1 combines with J gene TRBJ1-1; no clear D. V dropped 3 bases and J dropped 5 bases, with 16 bases sitting between them. Germline assignment: CDR1 LGHDT and CDR2 YNNKEL (reference sequence). The CDR3 has 15 amino acids. CDR3: CASSQKGLGRTEAFF. In nucleotides, the CDR3 is TGTGCCAGCAGCCAGAAGGGCTTGGGGAGAACTGAAGCTTTCTTT.

This clonotype was observed at least ten times. The J gene is TRBJ2-5, the V gene TRBV20-1, with a weak D call TRBD1 (7 bases). Germline-derived CDR1 and CDR2 are DFQATT and SNEGSKA (reference sequence). The CDR3 spans 15 residues. V shed 0 bases and J shed 4 bases, with 15 bases lying between them. CDR3 in DNA: TGCAGTGCTAGAGATATGGAGGGGGCGGGAGAGACCCAGTACTTC. Translating it yields CSARDMEGAGETQYF.

This clonotype appeared many times. The V gene is TRBV2, the J gene TRBJ1-1; D not certain. V was shortened by 7 bases and J by 0 bases, with 12 bases between the two germline ends. Germline V gives CDR1 SNHLY, CDR2 FYNNEI. The CDR3 runs to 14 residues. CDR3 in amino acids: CASTWALVNTEAFF. The CDR3 bases are TGTGCCAGCACCTGGGCTCTGGTGAACACTGAAGCTTTCTTT.

This clonotype showed up many times. This chain connects TRBV7-9 to TRBJ2-1; D uncertain. CDR1 SEHNR and CDR2 FQNEAQ come from the germline V gene (reference sequence). The CDR3 has 13 residues. V lost 1 base and J 8 bases, leaving 9 bases between the germline ends. In DNA, the CDR3 is TGTGCCAGCAGCTTAGGGAGTAGCTATGAGCAGTTCTTC. This sequence encodes CASSLGSSYEQFF.

The chain couples TRBV5-1 to TRBJ2-1, with D perhaps matching TRBD1 (7 bases). The germline V gene encodes CDR1 SGHRS and CDR2 YFSETQ. The CDR3 totals 17 residues. V was pared by 4 bases and J by 7 bases, with 24 bases between. The CDR3 is CASSPFRGSGSGNEQFF. The CDR3 region has the DNA TGCGCCAGCAGCCCCTTCAGGGGGAGCGGGTCTGGAAATGAGCAGTTCTTC.

The table lists this clonotype with a few counts. The chain is built from TRBV15 and TRBJ2-3; possible D gene TRBD1, 6 bases. The ends were cut back, 0 bases at V and 2 bases at J, with 12 bases in the middle. The CDR3 has 16 residues. The germline V gene encodes CDR1 LNHNV and CDR2 YYDKDF (reference sequence). The CDR3 DNA sequence: TGTGCCACCAGCAGAGATATTTCAGGGGTCACAGATACGCAGTATTTT. Translating it yields CATSRDISGVTDTQYF.

With respect to this clonotype: This may be a read error, as it is one base from a much larger clone. The chain carries TRBV20-1 and TRBJ2-7, with 11 bases aligning to TRBD2. From germline, CDR1 is DFQATT and CDR2 SNEGSKA (reference sequence). The CDR3 has 15 amino acids. V dropped 0 bases and J dropped 7; count of bases not matched to a gene: 8. In nucleotides, the CDR3 is TGCAGTGCTAGAGATCTGACTAGCGGGACTGGAGAGCAGTACTTC. Its translation is CSARDLTSGTGEQYF.

This clonotype appeared many times. V is TRBV5-1 and J is TRBJ2-7, with D tentatively TRBD1 (6 bases). The CDR3 has 13 amino acids. V dropped 6 bases and J dropped 6 bases, with 16 bases sitting between them. Germline V gene data show CDR1 as SGHRS and CDR2 as YFSETQ. CDR3 sequence: CASKFTGIGEQYF. The CDR3 nucleotides read TGCGCCAGCAAATTTACAGGGATCGGCGAGCAGTACTTC.

This clonotype was picked up many times. This chain's CDR3 is CASSYSTSGSYEQYF. The CDR3 DNA is TGTGCCAGCAGTTACTCGACTAGCGGGAGTTACGAGCAGTACTTC. J is TRBJ2-7 and V is TRBV6-7; 12 bases agree with TRBD2. TRBV6-7 is an ORF, and what it does is uncertain. V was pared by 0 bases and J by 4 bases, with 1 base of the junction left unmatched. The CDR3 is 15 amino acids.

This clonotype was seen repeatedly, ten times or more. The CDR3 reads CASSLVASGRPPDTQYF. The CDR3 nucleotides are TGCGCCAGCAGCTTGGTGGCTAGCGGGAGGCCCCCAGATACGCAGTATTTT. V usage is TRBV5-1 and J usage is TRBJ2-3, with 11 positions matching TRBD2. Germline trimming cut 0 bases from V and 4 bases from J; bases unmatched to any gene: 7. CDR1 is SGHRS, CDR2 YFSETQ, per germline. This CDR3 is built from 17 residues. The full variable domain, rest sourced from reference TRBV5-1 and TRBJ2-3, is KAGVTQTPRYLIKTRGQQVTLSCSPISGHRSVSWYQQTPGQGLQFLFEYFSETQRNKGNFPGRFSGRQFSNSRSEMNVSTLELGDSALYLCASSLVASGRPPDTQYFGPGTRLTVL.

This clonotype came up many times. V is TRBV5-1 and J is TRBJ2-7; TRBD1 aligns across 11 bases. CDR3 size: 16 residues. Per germline, CDR1 SGHRS and CDR2 YFSETQ. V trimming: 4 bases; J trimming: 3 bases; junction bases outside the gene matches: 9. For the CDR3, the DNA is TGCGCCAGCAGCCGGGTTGGACAGGGGGCGAACTACGAGCAGTACTTC. Translating it yields CASSRVGQGANYEQYF. Together with reference TRBV5-1 and TRBJ2-7, the CDR3 gives the full variable domain: KAGVTQTPRYLIKTRGQQVTLSCSPISGHRSVSWYQQTPGQGLQFLFEYFSETQRNKGNFPGRFSGRQFSNSRSEMNVSTLELGDSALYLCASSRVGQGANYEQYFGPGTRLTVT.

This clonotype was counted at least ten times. A read error may produce the germline difference seen at one junction end. V is TRBV5-1 and J is TRBJ2-1; TRBD1 matches 9 bases. CDR1 and CDR2 from the germline V gene are SGHRS and YFSETQ. The CDR3 length is 16 residues. The chain's CDR3 is CASSLGTGRNYNEQFF. The CDR3 bases are TGCGCCAGCAGTTTGGGGACAGGGAGAAACTACAATGAGCAGTTCTTC.

This clonotype was seen many times. The chain employs TRBV20-1 and TRBJ2-1; 9 nucleotides align to TRBD2. Trimming removed 0 bases from V and 8 bases from J; junction bases left unmatched: 11. The CDR3 is made up of 16 amino acids. Germline V gene lookup returns CDR1 DFQATT and CDR2 SNEGSKA (reference sequence). CDR3 nucleotides: TGCAGTGCTAGAGATCCGGCGGGAGGGTACATCGATGAGCAGTTCTTC. Its protein is CSARDPAGGYIDEQFF.

The sample holds a few counts of this clonotype. The chain has TRBV10-3 and TRBJ1-1; D not certain. From germline, CDR1 is ENHRY and CDR2 SYGVKD. CDR3 length: 12 amino acids. Trimming left V 11 bases short and J 1 base short, with 11 bases between. The CDR3 DNA is TGTGCCGCCTGGGGTCCGAACACTGAAGCTTTCTTT. This translates into CAAWGPNTEAFF.

This clonotype was found many times. The CDR3 spells CASSLGQGGTYEQYF. The CDR3 nucleotides read TGCGCCAGCAGCTTGGGACAGGGCGGCACCTACGAGCAGTACTTC. The chain carries TRBV5-1 and TRBJ2-7, with 7 bases that match TRBD1. Germline CDR1 and CDR2: SGHRS and YFSETQ. The CDR3 runs 15 residues. V trimming: 0 bases; J trimming: 2 bases; junction bases outside the gene matches: 5.

This clonotype was detected only a few times. The V gene is TRBV5-1, the J gene TRBJ2-2, with TRBD2 matching 8 bases. The CDR3 loop spans 17 amino acids. After removal of 3 bases from V and 2 bases from J, the junction contained 9 bases not matched to a gene. Germline assignment: CDR1 SGHRS and CDR2 YFSETQ. The CDR3 sequence is CASSSSGAGGNTGELFF. The CDR3 nucleotides read TGCGCCAGCAGCTCGTCCGGGGCGGGAGGTAACACCGGGGAGCTGTTTTTT.

The chain links TRBV11-2 to TRBJ2-1, with D perhaps TRBD1 or TRBD2 (7 bases each). The end of the DNA is better explained by TRBJ2-5, so the J call may be wrong. Germline V gene lookup returns CDR1 SGHAT and CDR2 FQNNGV. The CDR3 runs 15 residues. DNA for the CDR3: TGTGCCAGCAGCTTCCCAGGGGGGGTCGTAGAGACCCAGTACTTC. Translated, it gives CASSFPGGVVETQYF.

The CDR3 nucleotides read TGTGCCACCAGTGACCTTAGCTCCTACAATGAGCAGTTCTTC. Amino acid sequence: CATSDLSSYNEQFF. V is TRBV24-1 and J is TRBJ2-1; D not resolved. Trimming shortened V by 4 bases and J by 0 bases, and 6 bases separated the two germline ends. The CDR3 totals 14 residues. Germline V gene sequence: CDR1 KGHDR, CDR2 SFDVKD.

This clonotype was seen more than once but under ten times. The rearrangement joins TRBV6-1 to TRBJ2-7; the match to TRBD1 covers 10 bases. V lost 6 bases, J lost 2 bases, and 7 bases stayed unmatched. Germline V lookup: CDR1 MNHNS, CDR2 SASEGT. The CDR3 runs 15 residues. The CDR3 DNA reads TGTGCCAGCAGACCCGGGACAGGGGACACCTACGAGCAGTACTTC. It specifies CASRPGTGDTYEQYF.